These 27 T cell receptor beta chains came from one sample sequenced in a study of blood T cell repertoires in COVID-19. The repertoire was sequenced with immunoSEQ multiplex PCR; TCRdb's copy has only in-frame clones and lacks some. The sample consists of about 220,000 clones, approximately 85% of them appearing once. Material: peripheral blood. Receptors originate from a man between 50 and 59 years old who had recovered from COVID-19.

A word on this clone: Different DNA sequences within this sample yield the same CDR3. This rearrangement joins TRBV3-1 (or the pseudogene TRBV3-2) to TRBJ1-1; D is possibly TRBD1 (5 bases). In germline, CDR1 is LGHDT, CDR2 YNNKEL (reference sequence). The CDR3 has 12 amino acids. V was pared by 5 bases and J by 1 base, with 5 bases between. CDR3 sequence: CASSRGNTEAFF. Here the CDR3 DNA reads TGTGCCAGCAGCAGGGGGAACACTGAAGCTTTCTTT.

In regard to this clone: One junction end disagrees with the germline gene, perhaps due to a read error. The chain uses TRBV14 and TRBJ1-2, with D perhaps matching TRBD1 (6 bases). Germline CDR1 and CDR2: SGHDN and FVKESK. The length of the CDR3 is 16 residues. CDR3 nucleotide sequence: TGTGCCCGCAGCCACGGGGGGGCGGGGGGCGTCTATGGCTACACCTTC. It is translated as CARSHGGAGGVYGYTF.

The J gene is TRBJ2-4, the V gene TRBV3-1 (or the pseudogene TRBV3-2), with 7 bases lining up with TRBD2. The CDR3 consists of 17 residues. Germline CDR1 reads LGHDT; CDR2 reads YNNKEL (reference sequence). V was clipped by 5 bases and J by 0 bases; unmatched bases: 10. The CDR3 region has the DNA TGTGCCAGCAGCGCACTACTAGCGAACCTAGCCAAAAACATTCAGTACTTC. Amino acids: CASSALLANLAKNIQYF.

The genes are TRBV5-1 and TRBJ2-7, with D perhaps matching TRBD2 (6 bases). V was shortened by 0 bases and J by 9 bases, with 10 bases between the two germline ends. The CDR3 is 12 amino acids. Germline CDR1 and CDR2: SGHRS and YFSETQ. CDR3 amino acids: CASSLAGDGQYF. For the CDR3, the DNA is TGCGCCAGCAGCTTGGCGGGGGACGGGCAGTACTTC.

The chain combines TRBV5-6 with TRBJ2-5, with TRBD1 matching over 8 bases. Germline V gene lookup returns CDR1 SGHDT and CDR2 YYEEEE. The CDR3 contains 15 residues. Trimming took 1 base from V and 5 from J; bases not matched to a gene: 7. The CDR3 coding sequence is TGTGCCAGCAGCTTGATCCTCAGGGGGCGGGAGACCCAGTACTTC. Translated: CASSLILRGRETQYF.

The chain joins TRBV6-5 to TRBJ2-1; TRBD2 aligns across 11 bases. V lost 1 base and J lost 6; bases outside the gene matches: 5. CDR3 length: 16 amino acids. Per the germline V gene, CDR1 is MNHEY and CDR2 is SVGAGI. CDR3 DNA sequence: TGTGCCAGCAGTTACTTCTTTAGCGGGAGGGGCAATGAGCAGTTCTTC. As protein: CASSYFFSGRGNEQFF.

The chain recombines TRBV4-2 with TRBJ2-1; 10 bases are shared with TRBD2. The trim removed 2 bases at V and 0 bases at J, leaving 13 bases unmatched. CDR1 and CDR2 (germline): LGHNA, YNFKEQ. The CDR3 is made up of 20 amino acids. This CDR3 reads CASSQLALAGVGSSYNEQFF. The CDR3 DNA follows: TGTGCCAGCAGCCAACTGGCTCTAGCGGGAGTGGGGAGCTCCTACAATGAGCAGTTCTTC.

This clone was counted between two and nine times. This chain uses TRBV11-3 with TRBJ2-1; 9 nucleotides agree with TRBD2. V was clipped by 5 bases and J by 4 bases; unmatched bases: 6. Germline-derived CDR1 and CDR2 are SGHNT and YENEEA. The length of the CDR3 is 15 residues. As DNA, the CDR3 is TGTGCCAGCAGCGAGAGGACTAGCGTTTACAATGAGCAGTTCTTC. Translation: CASSERTSVYNEQFF.

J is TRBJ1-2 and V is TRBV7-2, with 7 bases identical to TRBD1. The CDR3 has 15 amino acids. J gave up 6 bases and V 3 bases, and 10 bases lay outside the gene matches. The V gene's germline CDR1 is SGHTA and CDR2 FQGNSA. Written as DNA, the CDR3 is TGTGCCAGCAGCTTCATACCGACAGGGAGCGATGGCTACACCTTC. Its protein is CASSFIPTGSDGYTF.

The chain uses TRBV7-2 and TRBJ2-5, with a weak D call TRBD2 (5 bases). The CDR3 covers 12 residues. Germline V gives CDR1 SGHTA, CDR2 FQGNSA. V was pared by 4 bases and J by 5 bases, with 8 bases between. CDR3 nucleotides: TGTGCCAGCAGCTGGTCGGGGGAGACCCAGTACTTC. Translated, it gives CASSWSGETQYF.

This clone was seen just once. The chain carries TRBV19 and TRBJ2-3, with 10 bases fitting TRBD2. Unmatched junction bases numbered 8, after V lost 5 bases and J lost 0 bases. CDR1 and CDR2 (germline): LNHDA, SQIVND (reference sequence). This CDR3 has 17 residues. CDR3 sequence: CASSYRTSGASTDTQYF. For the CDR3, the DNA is TGTGCCAGTAGTTACAGGACTAGCGGTGCTAGCACAGATACGCAGTATTTT.

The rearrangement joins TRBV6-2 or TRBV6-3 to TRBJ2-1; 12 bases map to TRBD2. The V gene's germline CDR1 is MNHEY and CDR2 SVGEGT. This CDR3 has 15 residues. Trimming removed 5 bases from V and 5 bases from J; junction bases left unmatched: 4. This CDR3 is CASSPGLAGHNEQFF. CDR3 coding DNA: TGTGCCAGCAGTCCGGGACTAGCGGGTCACAATGAGCAGTTCTTC.

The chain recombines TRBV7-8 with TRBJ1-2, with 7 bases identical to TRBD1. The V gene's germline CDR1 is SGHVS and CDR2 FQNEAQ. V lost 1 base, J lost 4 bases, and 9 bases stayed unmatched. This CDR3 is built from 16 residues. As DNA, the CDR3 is TGTGCCAGCAGCTTAGGTGGGCAGGGGGATACCTATGGCTACACCTTC. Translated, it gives CASSLGGQGDTYGYTF.

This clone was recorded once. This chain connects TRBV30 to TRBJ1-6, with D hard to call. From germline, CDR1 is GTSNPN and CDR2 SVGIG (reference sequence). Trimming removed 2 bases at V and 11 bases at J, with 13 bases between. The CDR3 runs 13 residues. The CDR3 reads CAWSPGGTTPLHF. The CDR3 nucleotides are TGTGCCTGGAGTCCCGGAGGTACGACACCCCTCCACTTT.

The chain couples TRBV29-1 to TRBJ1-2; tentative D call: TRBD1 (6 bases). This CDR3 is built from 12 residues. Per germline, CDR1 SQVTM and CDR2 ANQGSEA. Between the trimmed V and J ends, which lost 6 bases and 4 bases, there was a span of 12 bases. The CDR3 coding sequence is TGCAGCGTCGCCTCGGACAGCTATGGCTACACCTTC. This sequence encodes CSVASDSYGYTF.

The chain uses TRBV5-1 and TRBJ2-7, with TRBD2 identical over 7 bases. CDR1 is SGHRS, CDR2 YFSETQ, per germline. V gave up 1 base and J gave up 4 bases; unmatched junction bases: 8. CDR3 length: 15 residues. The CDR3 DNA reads TGCGCCAGCAGCTTGTCCGGGGGGTCCCTTTACGAGCAGTACTTC. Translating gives CASSLSGGSLYEQYF.

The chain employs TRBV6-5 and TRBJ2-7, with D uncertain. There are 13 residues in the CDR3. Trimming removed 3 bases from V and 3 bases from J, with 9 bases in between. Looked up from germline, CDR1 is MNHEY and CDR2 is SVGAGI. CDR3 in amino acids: CASSYTPGYEQYF. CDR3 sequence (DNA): TGTGCCAGCAGTTATACTCCGGGCTACGAGCAGTACTTC.

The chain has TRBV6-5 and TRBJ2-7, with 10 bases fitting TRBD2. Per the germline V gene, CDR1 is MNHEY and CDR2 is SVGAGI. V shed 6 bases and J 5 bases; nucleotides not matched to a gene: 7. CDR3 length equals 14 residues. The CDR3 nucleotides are TGTGCCAGCAGAACCGGGACTAGCGCCCACGAGCAGTACTTC. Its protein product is CASRTGTSAHEQYF.

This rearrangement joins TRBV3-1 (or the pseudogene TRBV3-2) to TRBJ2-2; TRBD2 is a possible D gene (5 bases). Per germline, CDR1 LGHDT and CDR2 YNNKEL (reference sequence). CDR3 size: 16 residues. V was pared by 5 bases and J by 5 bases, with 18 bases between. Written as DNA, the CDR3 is TGTGCCAGCAGCTCGAAAAGAGGGTACGAAACCGGGGAGCTGTTTTTT. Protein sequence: CASSSKRGYETGELFF.

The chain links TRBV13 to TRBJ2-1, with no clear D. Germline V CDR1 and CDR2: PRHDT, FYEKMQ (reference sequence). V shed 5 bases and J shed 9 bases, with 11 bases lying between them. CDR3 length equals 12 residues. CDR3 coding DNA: TGTGCCAGCAGCCTCAGGATTGCTGAGCAGTTCTTC. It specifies CASSLRIAEQFF. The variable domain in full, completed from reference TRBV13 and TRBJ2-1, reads AAGVIQSPRHLIKEKRETATLKCYPIPRHDTVYWYQQGPGQDPQFLISFYEKMQSDKGSIPDRFSAQQFSDYHSELNMSSLELGDSALYFCASSLRIAEQFFGPGTRLTVL.

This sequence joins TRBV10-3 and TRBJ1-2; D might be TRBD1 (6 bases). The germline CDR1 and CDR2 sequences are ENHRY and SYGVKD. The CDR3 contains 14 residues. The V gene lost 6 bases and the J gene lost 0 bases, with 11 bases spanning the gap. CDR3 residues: CAISSDRANYGYTF. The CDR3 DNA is TGTGCCATCAGCTCGGACAGAGCTAACTATGGCTACACCTTC.

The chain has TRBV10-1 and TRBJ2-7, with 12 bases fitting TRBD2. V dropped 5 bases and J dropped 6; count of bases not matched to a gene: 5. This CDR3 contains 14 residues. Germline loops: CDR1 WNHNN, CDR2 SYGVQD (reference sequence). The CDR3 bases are TGCGCCAGCAGTAGGGGACTAGCGGGTGGCGAGCAGTACTTC. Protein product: CASSRGLAGGEQYF.

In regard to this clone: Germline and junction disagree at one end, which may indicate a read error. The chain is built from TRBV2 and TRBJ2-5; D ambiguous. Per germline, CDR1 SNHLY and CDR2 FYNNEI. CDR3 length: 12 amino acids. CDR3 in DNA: TGTGCCAGCAGTTTCCCAACGGAGATCCAGTACTTC. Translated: CASSFPTEIQYF. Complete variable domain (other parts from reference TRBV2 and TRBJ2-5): EPEVTQTPSHQVTQMGQEVILRCVPISNHLYFYWYRQILGQKVEFLVSFYNNEISEKSEIFDDQFSVERPDGSNFTLKIRSTKLEDSAMYFCASSFPTEIQYFGPGTRLLVL.

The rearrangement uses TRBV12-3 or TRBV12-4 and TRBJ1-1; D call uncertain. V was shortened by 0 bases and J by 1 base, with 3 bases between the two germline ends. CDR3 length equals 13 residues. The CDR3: CASSLAGNTEAFF. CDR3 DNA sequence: TGTGCCAGCAGTTTAGCCGGGAACACTGAAGCTTTCTTT.

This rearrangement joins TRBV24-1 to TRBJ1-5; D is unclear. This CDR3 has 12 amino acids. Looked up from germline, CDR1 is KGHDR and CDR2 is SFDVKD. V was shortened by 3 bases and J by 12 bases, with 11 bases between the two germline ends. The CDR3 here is CATSDRTEYQHF. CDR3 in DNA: TGTGCCACCAGTGATCGAACAGAATACCAGCATTTT.

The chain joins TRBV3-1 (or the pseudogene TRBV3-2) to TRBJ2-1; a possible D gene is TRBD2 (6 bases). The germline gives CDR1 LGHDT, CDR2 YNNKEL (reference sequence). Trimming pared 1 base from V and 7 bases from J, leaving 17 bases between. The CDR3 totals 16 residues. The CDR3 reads CASSQALDSGRNEQFF. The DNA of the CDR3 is TGTGCCAGCAGCCAAGCCCTGGACTCGGGGAGGAATGAGCAGTTCTTC.

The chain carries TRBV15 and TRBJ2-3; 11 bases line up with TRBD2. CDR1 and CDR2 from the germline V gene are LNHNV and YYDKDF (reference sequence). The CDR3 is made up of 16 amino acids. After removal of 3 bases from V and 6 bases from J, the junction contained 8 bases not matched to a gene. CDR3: CATSSGSGRAGDTQYF. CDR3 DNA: TGTGCCACCAGCAGCGGTAGCGGGAGGGCCGGGGATACGCAGTATTTT.